This T cell receptor beta chain was retrieved from a study of blood T cell repertoires in COVID-19 (TCRdb year 2020). Concerning the study at large: Collaborator samples came from the United States, Italy and Spain and covered acute and convalescent phases of COVID-19. The repertoires were released in a freely available public database intended as a resource for research on the immune response to SARS-CoV-2. The sample metadata nearly always contained a de-identified subject ID, COVID-19 status, age in years and sex. The prospective study material was composed of cDNA or gDNA derived from T cells, B-cell-depleted T cells, or PBMCs. Where available, HLA class I and class II types were obtained from metadata supplied by the sample provider rather than from assay-based typing. The samples were drawn from the first 160 participants of the ongoing ImmuneRACE study and from 1,254 subjects provided by 6 global collaborators. Deeply sampled blood TCRbeta repertoires from subjects exposed to, actively infected with, or recovered from COVID-19 were included in the dataset. General study outcomes and caveats: Clinical and demographic metadata were provided uncurated, with the amount varying by source and participant.

CDR1 is given as MGHDK and CDR2 as SYGVNS, both from the germline V gene. The CDR3 holds 14 amino acids from the cysteine to the phenylalanine. This entry keeps only the CDR3 DNA: 42 bases, framed from base 1. Between the V and J ends, shortened by 4 bases and 3 bases respectively, the junction contains 9 bases. With respect to this clone: Its antigen remains unidentified. The record has no base qualities; no much larger clone is one base away.

Participants in the prospective study were enrolled through a virtual design, were aged about 18 to 100 years, and lived in 20 to 30 United States geographic areas. To assign participants to cohorts, the prospective study relied on clinical history that participants themselves reported in a screening survey and a study questionnaire. For ImmuneRACE Cohort 3, a participant was defined as recovered based on two consecutive negative NP/OP PCR tests, clearance by a healthcare professional, or resolution of symptoms. In the prospective study, mobile phlebotomists collected whole blood, serum and a nasopharyngeal or oropharyngeal swab from each participant. Prospective study participants could optionally give additional blood draws and questionnaires over an approximately two-month period. Prospective study blood samples were shipped either frozen or at room temperature before DNA extraction. The immunoSEQ Assay, a bias-controlled multiplex PCR, was used to amplify TCRbeta CDR3 regions from genomic DNA. As for the authors' bioinformatics: The number of nucleated cells in each sample was estimated by amplification of reference gene primers within the assay. Sequence reads were collapsed and filtered to measure the absolute abundance of every unique TCRbeta CDR3 rearrangement. For each sample, productive Simpson clonality was calculated as the square root of Simpson's diversity index over productive rearrangements. What TCRdb holds here is the immuneACCESS table cut down to in-frame rearrangements. Part of the clones is not present; checked against another copy, under half of the missing clones reflect an unresolved V gene, and the others are unexplained. V and J calls and clone size are as listed in that table; D and trimming were resolved from the DNA. In all, the sample holds some 290,000 clones, and around nine tenths of those were seen once. About 9.4% of the sample is taken by the ten largest.

The sample consisted of PBMCs or T cells enriched from blood (not recorded which). This receptor was taken from a woman aged 25-40 years who had recovered from COVID-19. Recombination joined TRBV25-1 with TRBJ2-2, with a tentative D gene TRBD2 over 6 matching bases. The nucleotide sequence is given as TGTGCCAGCAGTGTGGGACTTGACACCGGGGAGCTGTTTTTT. This codes for CASSVGLDTGELFF.